This TCR beta chain comes out of a study of technical replicates of blood from a few donors. Assay used: immunoSEQ multiplex PCR; TCRdb lists only in-frame clones, some missing. This sample has 85,000 to 100,000 clones, with approximately 95% found just once. Germline-derived CDR1 and CDR2 are LNHDA and SQIVND (reference sequence). The CDR3 runs 16 residues. J was trimmed by 3 bases and V by 4 bases; bases with no gene match: 6. The clonotype was recovered from a human donor in good health. Input material: T cells isolated from PBMCs. V and J are TRBV19 and TRBJ2-7, with TRBD2 matching 13 bases. DNA for the CDR3: TGTGCCAGTAGTACCGCGGGACTAGCGGGGATCTACGAGCAGTACTTC. Translated, it gives CASSTAGLAGIYEQYF.